These 9 T cell receptor beta chains were all obtained from the same sample, sequenced in a study of CD4 T cells in relation to SARS-CoV-2 and coronaviruses. Their cognate antigens are unknown. Method: immunoSEQ multiplex PCR; TCRdb's copy keeps in-frame clones and lacks some. Of about 31,000 clones listed, 55% to 75% are singletons. CD4+ T cells from unexposed donors were obtained before the COVID-19 pandemic (2011-2018). CD4+ T cells were isolated from the cells after more than 8 days of culture. The sequencing input was CD4+ T cells from PBMCs, cultured in vitro. The receptors originated from a human donor in good health.

In its sample, this clone was seen a few times. The chain uses TRBV2 and TRBJ2-3; D gene ambiguous. The V gene lost 3 bases and the J gene lost 2 bases, with 9 bases spanning the gap. Germline values: CDR1 SNHLY, CDR2 FYNNEI. This CDR3 contains 14 residues. The DNA for the CDR3 is TGTGCCAGCAGTGATGTGCGGATCACAGATACGCAGTATTTT. Protein: CASSDVRITDTQYF.

The rearrangement uses TRBV5-4 and TRBJ2-5; D is uncertain. In germline, CDR1 is SGHNT, CDR2 YYREEE (reference sequence). This CDR3 region has 15 residues. Trimming took 0 bases from V and 4 from J, leaving 13 bases between them. CDR3 sequence: CASSLGGLGGETQYF. CDR3 sequence (DNA): TGTGCCAGCAGCTTGGGGGGTTTAGGCGGAGAGACCCAGTACTTC.

The table lists this clone with a few counts. The chain has TRBV6-2 or TRBV6-3 and TRBJ1-2, with D possibly matching TRBD1 (5 bases). The CDR3 is 13 amino acids. Between the trimmed V and J ends, which lost 5 bases and 2 bases, there was a span of 9 bases. Germline V gene lookup returns CDR1 MNHEY and CDR2 SVGEGT. CDR3 sequence: CASSRDGNYGYTF. CDR3 nucleotide sequence: TGTGCCAGCAGTCGGGACGGGAACTATGGCTACACCTTC.

The V call is TRBV9, the J call TRBJ2-1, with 11 bases that match TRBD2. Per the germline V gene, CDR1 is SGDLS and CDR2 is YYNGEE. Losses at the gene ends were 0 bases for V and 13 bases for J; bases not matched to a gene: 3. The CDR3 has 13 amino acids. The CDR3 nucleotides are TGTGCCAGCAGCGTAGAGACTAGCGGGGCTCAGTTCTTC. Protein: CASSVETSGAQFF.

This clone has only a few counts. The CDR3 loop reads CASSQGGGTGELFF. The CDR3, as DNA: TGTGCCAGTAGCCAGGGGGGCGGCACCGGGGAGCTGTTTTTT. The J gene is TRBJ2-2, the V gene TRBV19, with a tentative D call TRBD1 (7 bases). The CDR3 has 14 residues. The germline V gene encodes CDR1 LNHDA and CDR2 SQIVND (reference sequence). V was shortened by 6 bases and J by 4 bases, with 12 bases between the two germline ends.

The V call is TRBV27, the J call TRBJ2-5, with TRBD2 matching 8 bases. CDR3 length: 15 residues. Germline CDR1 is MNHEY and CDR2 is SMNVEV (reference sequence). V lost 6 bases, J lost 5 bases, and 11 bases stayed unmatched. As DNA, the CDR3 is TGTGCCAGCAGCGACCGTGGGACTAGTTGGGAGACCCAGTACTTC. This sequence encodes CASSDRGTSWETQYF.

The gene calls are TRBV7-2 and TRBJ2-5, with a possible D match to TRBD1 (5 bases). The CDR3 sequence is 14 residues long. Trimming took 4 bases from V and 1 from J, leaving 10 bases between them. CDR1 is SGHTA, CDR2 FQGNSA, per germline. CDR3 residues: CASSYPGRQETQYF. CDR3 nucleotides: TGTGCCAGCAGCTACCCAGGGCGCCAAGAGACCCAGTACTTC.

The chain employs TRBV2 and TRBJ2-1; possibly TRBD2 for D (6 bases). Germline V gene lookup returns CDR1 SNHLY and CDR2 FYNNEI. V was clipped by 6 bases and J by 7 bases, with 19 bases between them. CDR3 length: 15 residues. The CDR3 reads CASSLGLPGVNEQFF. In DNA form, the CDR3 reads TGTGCCAGCAGCTTAGGACTACCTGGAGTGAATGAGCAGTTCTTC.

This clone was recorded only once. This rearrangement joins TRBV14 to TRBJ2-4; perhaps TRBD1 as D (6 bases). Germline loops: CDR1 SGHDN, CDR2 FVKESK. CDR3 length equals 17 residues. The V end lost 1 base, the J end lost 4 bases, and 17 bases lay between the germline ends. The CDR3, as DNA: TGTGCCAGCAGCCAAGGGGGGCTACTCGTGGCTAAAAACATTCAGTACTTC. This sequence encodes CASSQGGLLVAKNIQYF.